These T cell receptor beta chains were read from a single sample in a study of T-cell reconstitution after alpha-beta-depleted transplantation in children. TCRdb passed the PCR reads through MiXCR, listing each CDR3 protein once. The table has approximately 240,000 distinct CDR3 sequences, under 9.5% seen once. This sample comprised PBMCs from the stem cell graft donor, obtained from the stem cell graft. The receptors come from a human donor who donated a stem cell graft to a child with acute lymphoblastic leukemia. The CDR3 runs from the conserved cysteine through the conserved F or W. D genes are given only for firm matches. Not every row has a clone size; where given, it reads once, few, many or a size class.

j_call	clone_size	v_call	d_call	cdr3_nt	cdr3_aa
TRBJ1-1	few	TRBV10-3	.	TGTGCCATCAGTGAGTCGACCCAGACTGAAGCTTTCTTT	CAISESTQTEAFF
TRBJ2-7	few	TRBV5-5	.	TGTGCCAGCAGCTCGTCTCCGACAGGAAGGACGAACTACGAGCAGTACTTC	CASSSSPTGRTNYEQYF
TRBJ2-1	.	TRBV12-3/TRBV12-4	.	TGTGCCAGCAGTTTCTCGCTAGGGCAGTCGAGCTCCTACAATGAGCAGTTCTTC	CASSFSLGQSSSYNEQFF
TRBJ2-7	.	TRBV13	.	TGTGCCAGCAGCTTAGTAAGGACAGACTACGAGCAGTACTTC	CASSLVRTDYEQYF
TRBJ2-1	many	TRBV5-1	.	TGCGCCAGCAGCTTGGATTACAATGAGCAGTTCTTC	CASSLDYNEQFF
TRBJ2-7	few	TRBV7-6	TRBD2	TGTGCCAGCAGCTCGCGGGGGGGCTACGAGCAGTACTTC	CASSSRGGYEQYF
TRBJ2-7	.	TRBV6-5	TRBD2	TGTGCCAGCAGTTACTCTCTAGCGGGGTCCTACGAGCAGTACTTC	CASSYSLAGSYEQYF
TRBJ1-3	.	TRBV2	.	TGTGCCAACGAGGCTAGGGGGTTCTCTGGAAACACCATATATTTT	CANEARGFSGNTIYF
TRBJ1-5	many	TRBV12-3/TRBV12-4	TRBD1	TGTGCCAGCAGCACGACAGGGCGCGGCAATCAGCCCCAGCATTTT	CASSTTGRGNQPQHF
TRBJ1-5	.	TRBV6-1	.	TGTGCCAGCAGTCGTAATGGAGGGGTAGGCGGCAATCAGCCCCAGCATTTT	CASSRNGGVGGNQPQHF
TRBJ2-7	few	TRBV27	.	TGTGCCAGCACTTCTCTCTACGAGCAGTACTTC	CASTSLYEQYF
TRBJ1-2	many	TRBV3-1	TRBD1	TGTGCCAGCAGCCAAGCACAGGGGACTGGAACCGGCTACACCTTC	CASSQAQGTGTGYTF
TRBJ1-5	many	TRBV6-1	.	TGTGCCAGCAGCCGGAGGGGAAGCGGGCGGGCTAATCAGCCCCAGCATTTT	CASSRRGSGRANQPQHF
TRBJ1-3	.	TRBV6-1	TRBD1	TGTGCCAGCAGGCCGACAGGGAGGCGTCTAAACACCATATATTTT	CASRPTGRRLNTIYF
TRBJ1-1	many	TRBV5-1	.	TGCGCCAGCACAGGCGAGGAAGGGAGTGGGAACACTGAAGCTTTCTTT	CASTGEEGSGNTEAFF
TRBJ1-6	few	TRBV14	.	TGTGCCAGCAGCCAAGGACAGGCTCGACGTTCACCCCTCCACTTT	CASSQGQARRSPLHF
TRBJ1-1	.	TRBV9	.	TGTGCCAGCAGCGTTTATCGGGCGGTGAACACTGAAGCTTTCTTT	CASSVYRAVNTEAFF
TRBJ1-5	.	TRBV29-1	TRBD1	TGCAGCGTTGAAGAAAAACCCCGGGACAGGGGGGATCAGCCCCAGCATTTT	CSVEEKPRDRGDQPQHF
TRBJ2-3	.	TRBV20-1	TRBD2	TGCAGTGCTAGACCGTCGACTAGCGGGGGGCGCACAGATACGCAGTATTTT	CSARPSTSGGRTDTQYF
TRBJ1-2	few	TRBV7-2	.	TGTGCCAGCAGCTTATCTTTCCCGCAGGGCTATGGCTACACCTTC	CASSLSFPQGYGYTF
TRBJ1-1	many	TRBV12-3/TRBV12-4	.	TGTGCCAGCAGTTCCCCCGCGAACACTGAAGCTTTCTTT	CASSSPANTEAFF
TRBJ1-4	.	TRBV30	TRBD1	TGTGCCTGGAATCGACAGGGGGAAGGTGAAAAACTGTTTTTT	CAWNRQGEGEKLFF
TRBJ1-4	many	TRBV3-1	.	TGTGCCAGCAGACTAAATGAAAAACTGTTTTTT	CASRLNEKLFF
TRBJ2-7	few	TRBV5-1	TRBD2	TGCGCCAGCAGCTTGCTAGCGGGGACCTACGAGCAGTACTTC	CASSLLAGTYEQYF
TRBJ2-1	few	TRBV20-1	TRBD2	TGCAGTGCTAGACCCCCGGGGGGGGCGTTCAATGAGCAGTTCTTC	CSARPPGGAFNEQFF
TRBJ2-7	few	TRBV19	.	TGTGCCAGTAGTCGAGTTATTCAGGTCCGAACCTACGAGCAGTACTTC	CASSRVIQVRTYEQYF
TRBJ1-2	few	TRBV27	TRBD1	TGTGCCAGCAGAACACAAAACAGGGGGCAATTTAACTATGGCTACACCTTC	CASRTQNRGQFNYGYTF
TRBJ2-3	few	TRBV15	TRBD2	TGTGCCACCAGCAGAGGACTAGCTAAAGATACGCAGTATTTT	CATSRGLAKDTQYF
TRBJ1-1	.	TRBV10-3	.	TGTGCCACCCTCTCGACAAGTCTGAACACTGAAGCTTTCTTT	CATLSTSLNTEAFF
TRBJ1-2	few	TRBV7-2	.	TGTGCCAGCAGCTTAGACAGGGTCGGCGGCTACACCTTC	CASSLDRVGGYTF
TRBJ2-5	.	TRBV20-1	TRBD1	TGCAGTACCTCCGAGACAGGGCAAGAGACCCAGTACTTC	CSTSETGQETQYF
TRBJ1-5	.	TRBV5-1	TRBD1	TGCGCCAGCAGCTCGGGACAGGTTGATCAGCCCCAGCATTTT	CASSSGQVDQPQHF
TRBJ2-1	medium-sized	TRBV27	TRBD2	TGTGCCAGCAGTTTGATGACTAGCGGGTCCCACTGGCAGTTCTTC	CASSLMTSGSHWQFF
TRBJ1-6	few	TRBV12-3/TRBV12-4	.	TGTGCCAGTCTCCTGCGGACAGATAATTCACCCCTCCACTTT	CASLLRTDNSPLHF
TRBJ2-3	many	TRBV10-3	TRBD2	TGTGCCATCAGTGGGGCCCCGGGCGGGGGACCCTCCGATACGCAGTATTTT	CAISGAPGGGPSDTQYF
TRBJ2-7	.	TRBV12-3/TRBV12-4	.	TGTGCCAGCGCACAGGGTCTGGCCCTCTCCTACGAGCAGTACTTC	CASAQGLALSYEQYF
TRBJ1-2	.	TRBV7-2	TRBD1	TGTGCCAGCAGCTATCAAGGGGGCGGCTATGGCTACACCTTC	CASSYQGGGYGYTF
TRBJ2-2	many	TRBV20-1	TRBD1	TGCAGTGCTGCTAAGCAGGGGGCGAACACCGGGGAGCTGTTTTTT	CSAAKQGANTGELFF
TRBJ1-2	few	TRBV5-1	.	TGCGCCAGCAGCTTGGCCAATTCTGCCAGGATCGACTATGGCTACACCTTC	CASSLANSARIDYGYTF
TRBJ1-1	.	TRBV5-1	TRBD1	TGCGCCAGCAGCAAGGAACAGGGGGCGAACACTGAAGCTTTCTTT	CASSKEQGANTEAFF
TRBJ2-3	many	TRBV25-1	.	TGTGCCAGCAGGGACCCCGCGGGAGATACGCAGTATTTT	CASRDPAGDTQYF
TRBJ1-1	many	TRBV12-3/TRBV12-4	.	TGTGCCAGCAGTTCGTCAGGGGACACTGAAGCTTTCTTT	CASSSSGDTEAFF
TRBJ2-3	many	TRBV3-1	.	TGTGCCAGCAGCCCCCTGGGGGGGACAGTAGCAGATACGCAGTATTTT	CASSPLGGTVADTQYF
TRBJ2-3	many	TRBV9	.	TGTGCCAGCAGCGTAGGCCCCCTTATGACTGGCACAGATACGCAGTATTTT	CASSVGPLMTGTDTQYF
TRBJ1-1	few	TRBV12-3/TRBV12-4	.	TGTGCCAGCAGTCTCGTATTGGGGGCGGAAGCTTTCTTT	CASSLVLGAEAFF
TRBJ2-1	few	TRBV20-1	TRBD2	TGCAGTGCTAAAGCGGGGGCGACCTCCTACAATGAGCAGTTCTTC	CSAKAGATSYNEQFF
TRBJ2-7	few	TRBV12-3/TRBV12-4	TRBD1	TGTGCCAGCAGTAAAGGACAGGGCTACGAGCAGTACTTC	CASSKGQGYEQYF
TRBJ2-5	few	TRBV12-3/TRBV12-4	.	TGTGCCAGCAGTTTACAGGGGGGTTCGGAGACCCAGTACTTC	CASSLQGGSETQYF
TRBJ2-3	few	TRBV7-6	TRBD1	TGTGCCAGCAGCTCGAGACAGGGGGCAAGCACAGATACGCAGTATTTT	CASSSRQGASTDTQYF
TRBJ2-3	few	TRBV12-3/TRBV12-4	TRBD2	TGTGCCAGCAGTTTGGGGGGGACTAGCACAGATACGCAGTATTTT	CASSLGGTSTDTQYF
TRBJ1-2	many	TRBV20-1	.	TGCAGTGCTGTAACGGGGGGAAGCTACACCTTC	CSAVTGGSYTF
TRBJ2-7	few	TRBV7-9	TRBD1	TGTGCCAGCAGCTTACGAATTGGGACAGGGGCCCACGAGCAGTACTTC	CASSLRIGTGAHEQYF
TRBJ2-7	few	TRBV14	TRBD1	TGTGCCAGCAGCCACACAGAGACAGGGCATCCCTACGAGCAGTACTTC	CASSHTETGHPYEQYF
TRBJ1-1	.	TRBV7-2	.	TGTGCCAGCAGCCCTCACAGGGAGATGAACACTGAAGCTTTCTTT	CASSPHREMNTEAFF